The 6 T cell receptor beta chains listed next were all sequenced from one sample in a study of T-cell reconstitution after alpha-beta-depleted transplantation in children. This sample's TCRbeta library carried unique molecular identifier barcodes. TCRdb re-called the PCR reads with MiXCR, one entry per CDR3 protein. The sample has 200,000 to 250,000 distinct CDR3 sequences, 8.5% to 10% seen once; the top ten hold around 6%. The starting material was PBMCs from the stem cell graft donor, obtained from the stem cell graft. Receptor source: a human donor who donated a stem cell graft to a child with acute lymphoblastic leukemia.

This clonotype was observed at least ten times. The chain carries TRBV6-5 and TRBJ1-2, with no clear D. V was pared by 0 bases and J by 11 bases, with 13 bases between. There are 13 residues in the CDR3. The germline gives CDR1 MNHEY, CDR2 SVGAGI. In nucleotides, the CDR3 is TGTGCCAGCAGTTACTCTGAAGGGAAGTGGTACACCTTC. Translating it yields CASSYSEGKWYTF.

V gene TRBV6-1 combines with J gene TRBJ2-6; D gene ambiguous. This CDR3 has 17 amino acids. V was cut by 5 bases and J by 4 bases, with 18 bases left in between. CDR1 MNHNS and CDR2 SASEGT come from the germline V gene. CDR3 region: CASSRRHLGSGANVLTF. In DNA, the CDR3 is TGTGCCAGCAGTAGACGGCATCTGGGGTCGGGGGCCAACGTCCTGACTTTC.

The table lists this clonotype with a few counts. This chain links TRBV10-3 with TRBJ2-7, with 8 bases lining up with TRBD1. After removal of 6 bases from V and 3 bases from J, the junction contained 22 bases not matched to a gene. Per germline, CDR1 ENHRY and CDR2 SYGVKD. This CDR3 is 19 amino acids long. DNA of the CDR3: TGTGCCATCAGACGAACGGATGGGACAGGCCCATTCTTAGTCTACGAGCAGTACTTC. This sequence encodes CAIRRTDGTGPFLVYEQYF.

The J gene is TRBJ2-3, the V gene TRBV27; D gene uncertain. Trimming stripped 3 bases from V and 0 bases from J, with 7 bases between. The CDR3 totals 14 residues. Germline V CDR1 and CDR2: MNHEY, SMNVEV (reference sequence). The CDR3 nucleotides are TGTGCCAGCAGTTTCAGCCCTAGCACAGATACGCAGTATTTT. Translating gives CASSFSPSTDTQYF.

This clonotype was seen more than once but under ten times. This sequence joins TRBV11-3 and TRBJ1-1; D not certain. This CDR3 contains 20 residues. Trimming stripped 3 bases from V and 4 bases from J, with 30 bases between. Germline V gene data show CDR1 as SGHNT and CDR2 as YENEEA. The CDR3 nucleotides are TGTGCCAGCAGCTTTATGGCCCTCGGATCCCTAGGAGGCCGGTCCACTGAAGCTTTCTTT. It specifies CASSFMALGSLGGRSTEAFF. Drawing the rest from reference TRBV11-3 and TRBJ1-1, the complete variable domain is EAGVVQSPRYKIIEKKQPVAFWCNPISGHNTLYWYLQNLGQGPELLIRYENEEAVDDSQLPKDRFSAERLKGVDSTLKIQPAELGDSAVYLCASSFMALGSLGGRSTEAFFGQGTRLTVV.

The rearrangement links TRBV11-2 to TRBJ2-5; 10 positions agree with TRBD2. This CDR3 region has 15 residues. Germline CDR1 SGHAT, CDR2 FQNNGV. V lost 5 bases and J lost 3; bases outside the gene matches: 6. The CDR3 DNA follows: TGTGCCAGCAGCCCGAGCGGGGGGGATAAAGAGACCCAGTACTTC. Amino acids: CASSPSGGDKETQYF.